This is a list of T cell receptor beta chains from one sample in a study of response to subunit inactivated influenza vaccine. TCRdb re-called the RT-PCR reads through MiXCR, storing one row per CDR3 protein. The sample records about 700,000 distinct CDR3 sequences, about 15% being singletons. Specimen: PBMCs from blood, collected approximately 15 days before vaccination. These receptor sequences come from a man in his fifties or sixties who received an inactivated influenza vaccine. Both conserved end residues are part of each CDR3. The order of the fields is V gene, D gene, J gene, clone size, CDR3 length, CDR3 DNA, CDR3 protein. D genes are given only for firm matches. Clone size is shown for a subset of rows, as once, few, many or a class of expanded clone.

TRBV7-2	TRBD1	TRBJ1-4	NA	14	TGTGCCAGCAGCCCGGACAGGGGGATTGGAAAACTGTTTTTT	CASSPDRGIGKLFF
TRBV7-9	NA	TRBJ1-5	few	17	TGTGCCAGCAGCTCGCCAGAAATTGGTGGGGGAAATCAGCCCCAGCATTTT	CASSSPEIGGGNQPQHF
TRBV28	NA	TRBJ1-5	NA	14	TGTGCCAGCAGTTTATCGTCGGGACATCAGCCCCAGCATTTT	CASSLSSGHQPQHF
TRBV6-2/TRBV6-3	TRBD1	TRBJ2-1	few	17	TGTGCCAGCAGTTACTTTGGACAGGGCAGTACGGTCAATGAGCAGTTCTTC	CASSYFGQGSTVNEQFF
TRBV6-1	TRBD1	TRBJ1-6	few	17	TGTGCCAGCAGTAGAAGACAGGGGGCCGTGGATAATTCACCCCTCCACTTT	CASSRRQGAVDNSPLHF
TRBV7-9	NA	TRBJ2-3	few	10	TGTGCCAGCAGCTTAGAGGCGCAGTATTTT	CASSLEAQYF
TRBV4-2	TRBD2	TRBJ2-1	many	17	TGTGCCAGCAGCCAAGAATTAGCGGGGGCGATCTACAATGAGCAGTTCTTC	CASSQELAGAIYNEQFF
TRBV12-3/TRBV12-4	NA	TRBJ1-5	many	13	TGTGCCAGCAGTTTAGTAAGGCATCAGCCCCAGCATTTT	CASSLVRHQPQHF
TRBV5-1	TRBD1	TRBJ2-7	many	14	TGCGCCAGCAGCTTGGACAGGGGGCTCAACGAGCAGTACTTC	CASSLDRGLNEQYF
TRBV20-1	NA	TRBJ2-2	many	15	TGCAGTGCTAGAAGGGGGGGCCTTAACACCGGGGAGCTGTTTTTT	CSARRGGLNTGELFF
TRBV27	NA	TRBJ2-1	few	15	TGTGCCAGCAGTCCGGGACCGAGGGCCTACAATGAGCAGTTCTTC	CASSPGPRAYNEQFF
TRBV27	NA	TRBJ1-2	many	13	TGTGCCAGCAGTTTAAACCTAAACTATGGCTACACCTTC	CASSLNLNYGYTF
TRBV5-6	TRBD1	TRBJ2-1	few	16	TGTGCCAGCAGCCCTGACGGGACAGGTCATAAAAATGAGCAGTTCTTC	CASSPDGTGHKNEQFF
TRBV7-2	TRBD2	TRBJ2-1	few	15	TGTGCCAGCAACCCAAGAGCGGGAGGGCCAAATGAGCAGTTCTTC	CASNPRAGGPNEQFF
TRBV19	NA	TRBJ1-5	few	14	TGTGCCAGTAGTATGGCAGGAAGCAATCAGCCCCAGCATTTT	CASSMAGSNQPQHF
TRBV5-1	NA	TRBJ1-2	NA	13	TGCGCCAGCAGCTGGGAGGGGTCGGATGGCTACACCTTC	CASSWEGSDGYTF
TRBV7-6	TRBD1	TRBJ2-3	few	16	TGTGCCAGCAGCTTGGGACAGGGCTGGAGCACAGATACGCAGTATTTT	CASSLGQGWSTDTQYF
TRBV9	NA	TRBJ1-4	many	18	TGTGCCAGCAGGGTGTTTTGCAGGCTTGTTGCAACTAATGAAAAACTGTTTTTT	CASRVFCRLVATNEKLFF
TRBV6-2/TRBV6-3	NA	TRBJ1-5	many	13	TGTGCCAGCAACGACGTGGGGGCTCAGCCCCAGCATTTT	CASNDVGAQPQHF
TRBV12-3/TRBV12-4	NA	TRBJ1-4	few	11	TGTGCCAGCAGTGGGAACGATAAACTGTTTTTT	CASSGNDKLFF
TRBV19	TRBD1	TRBJ1-2	NA	16	TGTGCCAGTAGTAGTCACAGGGGGCTCCCTTCATATGGCTACACCTTC	CASSSHRGLPSYGYTF
TRBV11-2	TRBD2	TRBJ2-3	NA	18	TGTGCCAGCAGCCCGATGCTGTTAGCGGGGGGGAGCACAGATACGCAGTATTTT	CASSPMLLAGGSTDTQYF
TRBV28	NA	TRBJ2-7	few	16	TGTGCCAGCAGTCTGATTTTGACAGGTCCTACCTACGAGCAGTACTTC	CASSLILTGPTYEQYF
TRBV5-1	NA	TRBJ1-4	few	15	TGCGCCAGCAGTGAAGAGGGAGGGTCTAATGAAAAACTGTTTTTT	CASSEEGGSNEKLFF
TRBV6-2/TRBV6-3	TRBD2	TRBJ2-1	few	11	TGTGCCAGCAGTTCGCCCCGGGAGGCGCGCTTC	CASSSPREARF
TRBV30	TRBD1	TRBJ2-7	NA	14	TGTGCCTGGAGTGGGGGGACAGGGGGACTCGAGCAGTACTTC	CAWSGGTGGLEQYF
TRBV28	TRBD1	TRBJ2-7	NA	15	TGTGCCAGCAGTTTATTTGGGACAGTTGCCTACGAGCAGTACTTC	CASSLFGTVAYEQYF
TRBV12-3/TRBV12-4	NA	TRBJ1-6	NA	14	TGTGCCAGCAGTTTGGGTGGCCCCGTTGCTCCCCTCCACTTT	CASSLGGPVAPLHF
TRBV4-3	NA	TRBJ2-2	NA	15	TGCGCCAGCAGCCGATCACCGCAGGGAACCGGGGAGCTGTTTTTT	CASSRSPQGTGELFF
TRBV3-1	TRBD2	TRBJ2-1	NA	17	TGTGCCAGCAGCCATCAAGGACTAGCGGGAACCGCAAATGAGCAGTTCTTC	CASSHQGLAGTANEQFF
TRBV20-1	TRBD2	TRBJ2-7	NA	13	TGCAGTGCTAGTAAGCGGGACCCCTACGAGCAGTACTTC	CSASKRDPYEQYF
TRBV15	NA	TRBJ1-1	NA	15	TGTGCCACCAGCAGAGAGGTGACAGTGGCTACTGAAGCTTTCTTT	CATSREVTVATEAFF
TRBV27	TRBD2	TRBJ2-1	few	18	TGTGCCAGCACCTATGGGTCCGTCGTCGGGACTAGGCACAATGAGCAGTTCTTC	CASTYGSVVGTRHNEQFF
TRBV5-1	TRBD2	TRBJ2-7	few	14	TGCGCCAGCAGCTTGGGCAGCGGGATGCACGAGCAGTACTTC	CASSLGSGMHEQYF
TRBV12-3/TRBV12-4	NA	TRBJ2-7	few	12	TGTGCCAGCAGTTTCCTACAGACCGAGCAGTACTTC	CASSFLQTEQYF
TRBV4-3	NA	TRBJ1-2	NA	13	TGCGCCAGCAGCCAAGATCGCACCTATGGCTACACCTTC	CASSQDRTYGYTF
TRBV6-2/TRBV6-3	TRBD1	TRBJ1-4	NA	20	TGTGCCAGCAGTCCAAGCTTCGACAGGGAGGCGATAGAAACTAATGAAAAACTGTTTTTT	CASSPSFDREAIETNEKLFF
TRBV20-1	TRBD2	TRBJ2-1	few	13	TGCAGTGCTCAAAGGCTAGCGGGGGGCGAGCAGTTCTTC	CSAQRLAGGEQFF
TRBV6-2/TRBV6-3	NA	TRBJ2-1	few	13	TGTGCCAGCAGAGAAGGGGTCCACAATGAGCAGTTCTTC	CASREGVHNEQFF
TRBV15	NA	TRBJ2-5	many	14	TGTGCCACCAGCGGAAGGGGCGGGATGGAGACCCAGTACTTC	CATSGRGGMETQYF
TRBV7-9	NA	TRBJ2-1	NA	13	TGTGCCAGCAGTGTGGGACACATAAATGAGCAGTTCTTC	CASSVGHINEQFF
TRBV5-1	TRBD1	TRBJ1-3	many	15	TGCGCCAGCAGCTTGGAGGGCAGGGGGATAAACACCATATATTTT	CASSLEGRGINTIYF
TRBV4-2	NA	TRBJ2-4	NA	14	TGTGCCAGCAGCCAAGGTACCCGGGGAGACATTCAGTACTTC	CASSQGTRGDIQYF
TRBV7-2	NA	TRBJ2-7	NA	13	TGTGCCAGCAGCTTAGGACATCCCTACGAGCAGTACTTC	CASSLGHPYEQYF
TRBV12-3/TRBV12-4	NA	TRBJ2-7	many	15	TGTGCCAGCAGTTTAGAGACAGGAGGACTTTACGAGCAGTACTTC	CASSLETGGLYEQYF
TRBV27	NA	TRBJ2-7	NA	13	TGTGCCCGGCGCGGCAGGGACCCTTACGAGCAGTACTTC	CARRGRDPYEQYF
TRBV11-2	TRBD1	TRBJ1-4	NA	18	TGTGCCAGCAGCTTATATGCGACAGGGGGCGGTCTGGGTGAAAAACTGTTTTTT	CASSLYATGGGLGEKLFF
TRBV24-1	NA	TRBJ2-1	NA	17	TGTGCCACCAGTGATTTGGAGGGGGGGCCGGGTGATAATGAGCAGTTCTTC	CATSDLEGGPGDNEQFF
TRBV19	NA	TRBJ1-6	NA	16	TGTGCCAGTAGTATAGGTGTGAGGACATCAGGTTCACCCCTCCACTTT	CASSIGVRTSGSPLHF